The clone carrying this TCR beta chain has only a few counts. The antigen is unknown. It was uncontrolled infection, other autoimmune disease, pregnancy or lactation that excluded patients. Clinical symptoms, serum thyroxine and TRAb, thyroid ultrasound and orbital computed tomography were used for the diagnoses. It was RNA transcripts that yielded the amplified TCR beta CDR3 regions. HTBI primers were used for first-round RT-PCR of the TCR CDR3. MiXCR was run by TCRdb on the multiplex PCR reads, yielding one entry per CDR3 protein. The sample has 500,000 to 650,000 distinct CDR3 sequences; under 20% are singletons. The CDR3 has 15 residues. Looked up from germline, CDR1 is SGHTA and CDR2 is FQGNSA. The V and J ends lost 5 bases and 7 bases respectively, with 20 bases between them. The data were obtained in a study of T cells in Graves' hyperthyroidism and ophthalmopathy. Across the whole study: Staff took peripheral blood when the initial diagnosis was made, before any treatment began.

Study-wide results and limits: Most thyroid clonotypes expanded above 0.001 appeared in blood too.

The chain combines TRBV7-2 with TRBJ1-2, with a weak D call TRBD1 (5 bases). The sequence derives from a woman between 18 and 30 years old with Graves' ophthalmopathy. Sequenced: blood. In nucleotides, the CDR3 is TGTGCCAGCAGCGAGGGGCCCGCAGGGTACGGTGGCTACACCTTC. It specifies CASSEGPAGYGGYTF.